The present T cell receptor (beta chain) was sequenced within a study of blood T cell repertoires in COVID-19. Study context: The study drew acute and convalescent COVID-19 samples from the United States, Italy and Spain.

In the source study's methods: From reference gene primer amplification, estimates of nucleated cell counts were derived. Profiled with immunoSEQ multiplex PCR; TCRdb holds only in-frame clones, not every one. That table furnishes V, J and clone size, whereas the DNA furnished D and trimming. The sample consists of roughly 170,000 clones, around 84% of them appearing once. Sequencing was carried out using peripheral blood. The receptor was derived from a woman aged 50 to 65 with COVID-19, enrolled during active disease.

The CDR3 reads CASSLQGSYGNTIYF. The CDR3 coding sequence is TGTGCCAGCAGCTTACAGGGGTCTTATGGAAACACCATATATTTT. The chain joins TRBV7-9 to TRBJ1-3, with D tentatively TRBD1 (6 bases). The V gene's germline CDR1 is SEHNR and CDR2 FQNEAQ (reference sequence). The length of the CDR3 is 15 residues. The V gene lost 2 bases and the J gene lost 3 bases, with 11 bases spanning the gap.